This paragraph covers one T cell receptor beta chain sequence. These data originate in a study of shared T cell receptors in the human thymus. Data came from immunoSEQ multiplex PCR; TCRdb stores just in-frame clones and leaves some out. Here the sample spans roughly 700,000 clones, 70% to 90% being singletons. V lost 7 bases to trimming and J lost 2 bases, with 30 bases between them. CDR3 size: 19 residues. CDR1 and CDR2 from the germline V gene are MDHEN and SYDVKM. The same data also contributed to another study, on human thymus T cells. That paper adds: Thymic TCR repertoires of unrelated people reportedly overlapped highly.

This chain connects TRBV28 to TRBJ2-7; the D gene is possibly TRBD1 (6 bases). The sequence derives from a boy under two years old with a congenital heart defect. Sequencing was carried out using thymocytes. CDR3 loop: CASNPPRTVPRGGPYEQYF. In nucleotides, the CDR3 is TGTGCCAGCAACCCCCCCCGGACAGTTCCTAGGGGCGGCCCCTACGAGCAGTACTTC.